This T cell receptor (beta chain) was sequenced during a study of identical twins (dated by TCRdb to about 2016). General notes on the study: To test whether fetal clonotypes persist, the study used deep sequencing on TCR alpha and beta repertoires from monozygotic twins, unrelated adults of various ages, and cord blood. Replicate twin experiments were performed at different times using different library preparation protocols to rule out contamination.

The CDR3, from cysteine to phenylalanine, totals 12 residues. CDR3 DNA only is kept here, 36 bases in frame from base 1. CDR1 is given as MGHRA and CDR2 as YSYEKL, both from the germline V gene. V is shortened by 4 bases, J by 9 bases, and the region joining them spans 11 bases. The library was made by 5' RACE. Sequencing instrument: Illumina HiSeq 2000. A universal primer binding site was introduced by template switching, and a unique molecular identifier was present in the final cDNA, enabling accurate counting of TCR cDNA molecules. Specific primers in the conserved constant-segment region were used to synthesize first-strand cDNA for the TCR alpha and beta chains. To control for contamination, every cDNA library was double barcoded, receiving both a SMART-Mk sample barcode and Illumina barcodes. TruSeq adapter sequences and Illumina sample barcodes were added in two successive PCR steps. The Illumina HiSeq platform was used with custom primers to sequence TCR alpha and beta cDNA libraries. Processing in the source paper ran as follows. MiGEC processed the raw reads to extract unique molecular identifiers, while MiXCR was used to determine the CDR3 positions. For each individual, recombination models were inferred using an EM algorithm with the repgenHMM and IGoR tools. The analysis of shared clonotypes was done with the tcR package in R, with sharing normalized by the product of cloneset sizes. To study raw recombination free of thymic and clonal selection effects, out-of-frame nonproductive sequences were analyzed. The public sequencing data were trimmed at Q25 with fastp and processed into clonotypes with MiXCR by TCRdb, which kept only in-frame beta chains. Every CDR3 protein is listed once, alongside the most common genes and DNA of its rows. In this record, the V and J calls reflect TCRdb's handling and not the investigators' own analysis. The sample table holds about 530,000 distinct CDR3 sequences, of which about a fifth were seen once. The ten largest clones add up to about 0.5% of the sample.

What the research found in general, with its limitations: Abundant cord blood beta clonotypes carried fewer insertions; young adult naive repertoires showed a weaker similar trend, while memory repertoires showed none. Because the same donors could not be followed over many years, the conclusions depended on cross-sectional statistical analysis. Out-of-frame TCR alpha sharing in monozygotic twins was systematically underestimated by recombination models, whereas sharing between unrelated individuals was in agreement with the recombination models. In beta out-of-frame sequences, excess twin sharing was weaker, because having fewer shared sequences lowered the signal-to-noise ratio. Out-of-frame TCR alpha sequences shared between twins showed an excess of low generation-probability sequences compared with coincidental sharing between unrelated individuals. Invariant T cells such as MAIT and iNKT could partly confound zero-insertion analyses, although diverse VJ usage argued against such confounding for most clonotypes.

Every donor was a healthy Caucasian. The twin cohort comprised three pairs of female monozygotic twins, all aged roughly 18 to 30 years. Positive isolation kits from Invitrogen were used to isolate CD4+ and CD8+ T cell populations. This clonotype was recorded a few times. There is no known antigen for this receptor. No much larger clonotype is one base removed from it; base qualities were not supplied. The same data also contributed to another study, on yellow fever vaccine responses in identical twins. Taken from the second paper: According to the authors, the vaccine-induced T cell response in identical twins seemed to be partly convergent and partly specific to each individual. In identical twins, the study followed T cell clones that responded to the vaccine with precision.

The receptor comes from a woman aged 18-29 years in good health. Sequenced input: CD4+ T cells sorted from blood. This receptor chain uses TRBV4-1 and TRBJ2-3, with the D gene too uncertain to name. The nucleotide sequence reads TGCGCCAGCAGCCTACCTACCCCAACGCAGTATTTT. The encoded protein is CASSLPTPTQYF.